This entry features one T cell receptor beta chain sequence. It has no known antigen specificity. Base qualities are not provided; no much larger clone lies one nucleotide away. Unmatched junction bases come to 7, with V trimmed by 6 bases and J by 5 bases. The CDR3 spans 15 residues, from the cysteine through the phenylalanine. The only DNA kept is the CDR3, 45 bases in frame from the first base. Taken from the germline V gene, the CDR1 and CDR2 loops are ENHRY and SYGVKD. The trial excluded patients who had a history of autoimmune disease or who were on systemic immunosuppression. Peripheral blood for TCR sequencing was drawn from every dose cohort at baseline, at cycle 4 day 1 and at cycle 7 day 1. Samples were obtained from an open-label, multicenter, first-in-human phase I dose-escalation trial of ivuxolimab. Adults with locally advanced or metastatic melanoma, renal cell, hepatocellular, or head and neck squamous cell carcinoma were enrolled in the trial. CD4+ and CD8+ T cells were sorted separately from peripheral blood before TCR sequencing.

This sample stems from a study of OX40 agonist ivuxolimab in advanced cancers. For context, the study as a whole: Ivuxolimab was an agonistic, fully human IgG2 monoclonal antibody directed against OX40 (CD134), a costimulatory receptor. Partial responses occurred in three dose-escalation patients: two with cutaneous melanoma and one with hepatocellular carcinoma. In the dose-escalation cohort, approximately 83% of patients were male, and the mean age was 60 years with a range of roughly 20 to 80. Intravenous ivuxolimab was administered to patients every 2 weeks at six dose levels: 0.01, 0.1, 0.3, 1.5, 3 and 10 mg/kg. The purpose of peripheral TCRbeta sequencing was to test whether ivuxolimab changed TCR sequence diversity and led to clonal T-cell expansion. Of the approximately 54 patients in dose escalation, about 20 had hepatocellular carcinoma, around 15 had melanoma, 9 had renal cell carcinoma and 9 had head and neck cancer. Patients were allowed to have had prior anti-PD-1, anti-PD-L1 or anti-CTLA-4 therapy, and around 37% of the dose-escalation patients had previously received checkpoint inhibitors. The paper describes the monotherapy dose-escalation part (N of about 52 patients) of the phase I trial of ivuxolimab. Results and caveats for the whole study, not just this receptor: The antigen specificity of the peripheral T cells that underwent clonal expansion was not determined. Low levels of normalized T-cell clonal expansion were also shown by some nonresponding patients. At doses from 0.1 to 3.0 mg/kg, clonal expansion was seen in both CD4+ and CD8+ blood T cells between baseline and week 6. Partial responders in the 0.1-3.0 mg/kg groups had among the lowest normalized peripheral clonal expansion, especially among CD8+ T cells. After ivuxolimab, more expanded clones were found on average in CD8+ T cells than in CD4+ T cells.

To sequence the TCRbeta CDR3 region, genomic DNA was isolated from the sorted cells. TCRbeta CDR3 regions were sequenced using the immunoSEQ Assay. TCRdb took over this immuneACCESS table, retaining in-frame rearrangements with V and J assigned. Such tables are incomplete; in checked studies, under half of the missing clones stem from an unresolved V gene, and the remainder is unexplained. In all, the sample holds around 80,000 clones, and about 88% of those were seen once. The ten largest make up 0.8% to 1% of the sample. Sequencing used CD4+ or CD8+ T cells sorted from blood, obtained in a trial of the OX40 agonist ivuxolimab. The origin of this receptor is an adult with an advanced solid tumor such as melanoma, head and neck, liver or kidney cancer. The chain couples TRBV10-3 to TRBJ1-6; 7 central bases correspond to TRBD1. The CDR3: CAISATGENNSPLHF. The DNA sequence is given as TGTGCCATCAGCGCTACAGGGGAAAATAATTCACCCCTCCACTTT.